This T cell receptor (beta chain) was identified during a study of response to subunit inactivated influenza vaccine. Study-wide points: T cells newly recruited by each seasonal influenza vaccination are few, the authors suggested.

CDR3 size: 11 residues. Trimming left V 8 bases short and J 8 bases short, with 10 bases between. In regard to this clonotype: Antigen: not known.

A single record per CDR3 protein comes from TCRdb applying MiXCR to the RT-PCR reads. This table holds approximately 170,000 distinct CDR3 sequences, 13% to 15% found once. Sample: CD8+ T cells sorted from PBMCs, taken 5 to 6 days after vaccination. The receptor comes from a man in his forties or fifties who received an inactivated influenza vaccine. V is TRBV12-3 or TRBV12-4 and J is TRBJ2-1, with D tentatively TRBD2 (6 bases). CDR3 amino acids: CASSWGDEQFF. Here the CDR3 DNA reads TGTGCCAGCTCATGGGGGGATGAGCAGTTCTTC.